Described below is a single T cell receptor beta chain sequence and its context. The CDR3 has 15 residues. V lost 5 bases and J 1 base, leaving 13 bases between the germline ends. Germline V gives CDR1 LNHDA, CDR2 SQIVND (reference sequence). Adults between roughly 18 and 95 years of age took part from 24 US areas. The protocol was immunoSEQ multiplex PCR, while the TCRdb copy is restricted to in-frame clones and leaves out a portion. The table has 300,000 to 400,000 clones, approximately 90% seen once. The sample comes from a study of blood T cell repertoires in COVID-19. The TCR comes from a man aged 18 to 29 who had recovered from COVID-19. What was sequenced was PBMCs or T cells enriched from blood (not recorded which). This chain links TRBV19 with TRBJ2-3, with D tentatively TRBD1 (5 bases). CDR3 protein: CASSSQGTRTDTQYF. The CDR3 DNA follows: TGTGCCAGTAGTTCTCAGGGTACCCGCACAGATACGCAGTATTTT.